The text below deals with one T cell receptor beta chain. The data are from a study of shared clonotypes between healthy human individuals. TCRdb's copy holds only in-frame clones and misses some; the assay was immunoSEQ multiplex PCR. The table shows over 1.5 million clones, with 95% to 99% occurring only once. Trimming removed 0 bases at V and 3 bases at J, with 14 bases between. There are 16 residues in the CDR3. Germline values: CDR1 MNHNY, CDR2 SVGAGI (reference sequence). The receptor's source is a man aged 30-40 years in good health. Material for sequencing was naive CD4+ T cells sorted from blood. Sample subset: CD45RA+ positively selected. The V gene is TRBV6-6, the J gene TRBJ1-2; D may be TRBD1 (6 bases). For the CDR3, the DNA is TGTGCCAGCAGTTACTCGAGGGGGGTCGAGTACTATGGCTACACCTTC. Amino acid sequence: CASSYSRGVEYYGYTF.